This T cell receptor beta chain was identified during a study of breast tumors, draining lymph nodes, adjacent tissues. This clonotype occurred many times. The target antigen is unknown. Germline CDR1 reads LGHDT; CDR2 reads YNNKEL (reference sequence). This CDR3 comprises 15 residues. The J segment lost 6 bases and the V segment lost 6 bases, leaving 10 bases of the junction unmatched. TCRdb itself ran the multiplex PCR reads through MiXCR, one entry per CDR3 protein. The data show 6,000 or so distinct CDR3 sequences, about 45% seen once. General observations from the study: Most tumor T cells seemingly derive from lymph node, then expand in tumor. The lymph node origin of tumor T cells was framed as consistent with a hypothesis, not demonstrated. Tumor repertoires ranked between lymph nodes and nontumor tissue in diversity, with V and J gene preferences.

Material: tumor-adjacent breast tissue. The V gene is TRBV3-1, the J gene TRBJ2-1, with TRBD2 matching 8 bases. The receptor's source is a female donor with breast cancer. Some clones in this sample may be carry-over from other donors' samples. CDR3: CASRPGLAPVNEQFF. The CDR3 DNA follows: TGTGCCAGCAGACCCGGACTAGCACCCGTCAATGAGCAGTTCTTC.